This T cell receptor beta chain came from a study of blood T cell repertoires in COVID-19 (dated by TCRdb to 2020 to 2021). Study-wide context: The collaborator samples originated in the United States, Italy and Spain and spanned the acute and convalescent phases of COVID-19. The dataset comprised deeply sampled blood TCRbeta repertoires from subjects exposed to, actively infected with, or recovered from COVID-19. Where available, HLA class I and class II types were taken from metadata supplied by the sample provider and were not determined by assay-based typing. Nearly every sample came with metadata listing a de-identified subject ID, COVID-19 status, age in years and sex. The samples were drawn from the first 160 participants of the ongoing ImmuneRACE study and from over a thousand subjects provided by 6 global collaborators. The material from the prospective study consisted of cDNA or gDNA derived from T cells, B-cell-depleted T cells, or PBMCs. The repertoires were made available in a free public database intended to serve as a resource for research on the immune response to SARS-CoV-2. Study-level results and caveats: The quantity of clinical and demographic metadata differed by source and by participant and was supplied without curation.

Whole blood was collected in K2EDTA tubes by collaborating institutions according to the institutions' own protocols. For TCRbeta analysis, collaborators shipped samples in one of three forms: frozen whole blood, isolated PBMCs, or DNA extracted from either of those sample types. The germline V and J ends show losses of 0 bases and 11 bases respectively, and no gene match explains 5 bases of the junction. From cysteine to phenylalanine, the CDR3 is 13 amino acids long. CDR3 DNA is the only sequence kept; it has 39 bases, read in frame from the first base. The germline V gene encodes CDR1 LNHNV and CDR2 YYDKDF (reference sequence). This clone was detected only a few times. Which antigen it targets is not known. Base qualities are not recorded, but no much larger clone differs from it by a single base. TCRbeta CDR3 regions were amplified from genomic DNA using the immunoSEQ Assay, a bias-controlled multiplex PCR. From the authors' description of their analysis: Within the assay, amplification of reference gene primers was used to estimate how many nucleated cells each sample contained. Sequence reads were collapsed and filtered to measure the absolute abundance of every unique TCRbeta CDR3 rearrangement. For each sample, productive Simpson clonality was calculated as the square root of Simpson's diversity index over productive rearrangements. TCRdb limited this immuneACCESS table to in-frame rearrangements with V and J called. A share of clones is missing; checked studies link under half to unresolved V genes, and the rest is unexplained. The V and J calls and clone size are taken from that table; D and trimming were inferred from the DNA. The sample data list about 160,000 clones, and roughly nine tenths of these were observed just once. The top ten hold less than 3% of the sample.

The TCR sequence derives from a man in his 60s with acute or convalescent COVID-19. The sequencing input was peripheral blood. Here the chain combines TRBV15 and TRBJ2-7, with TRBD1 identical over 9 junction bases. The DNA reads as follows: TGTGCCACCAGCAGAGAAAGGGACAGGGCCAAGTACTTC. It is translated as CATSRERDRAKYF.